This T cell receptor (beta chain) was obtained from a study of T cells in Graves' hyperthyroidism and ophthalmopathy. Researchers amplified the TCR beta CDR3 regions from RNA transcripts. The primer set for the first-round RT-PCR of the TCR CDR3 was HTBI. MiXCR was run by TCRdb on the multiplex PCR reads, yielding one entry per CDR3 protein. The data contain around 760,000 distinct CDR3 sequences, 35% of them singletons. This clonotype was seen a few times. Sequencing was performed on blood. The sequence derives from a woman aged 40-49 years with Graves' hyperthyroidism.

The CDR3 spells CASSQVGLVKGKNTEAFF. As DNA, the CDR3 is TGCGCCAGCAGCCAAGTGGGTCTAGTAAAGGGGAAGAACACTGAAGCTTTCTTT. The gene calls are TRBV4-1 and TRBJ1-1, with D perhaps TRBD1 (5 bases). This CDR3 comprises 18 residues. CDR1 is MGHRA and CDR2 is YSYEKL in the germline V gene. The V end lost 1 base, the J end lost 1 base, and 19 bases lay between the germline ends.